In its sample, the clone carrying this T cell receptor beta chain was seen a few times. TCRdb independently ran MiXCR on the 5' RACE reads; one entry per CDR3 protein. The table has 500,000 to 700,000 distinct CDR3 sequences, approximately 21% seen once. This entry is derived from a study of T cells after yellow fever vaccination. Looked up from germline, CDR1 is SEHNR and CDR2 is FQNEAQ (reference sequence). This CDR3 contains 14 residues. J gave up 11 bases and V 3 bases, and 10 bases lay outside the gene matches. This sequence joins TRBV7-9 and TRBJ2-1, with 7 bases lining up with TRBD2. This specimen consisted of PBMCs, obtained 15 days after the yellow fever booster vaccination. The sequence derives from a man younger than 40 who received the YFV17D yellow fever vaccine. CDR3 nucleotide sequence: TGTGCCAGCAGCTTCTTCGGAGCGGGAAGTCAGCAGTTCTTC. Residues: CASSFFGAGSQQFF.